Shown below are 7 T cell receptor beta chains from a single sample sequenced in a study of blood T cell repertoires in COVID-19. Clones were sequenced by immunoSEQ multiplex PCR, and TCRdb holds only the in-frame ones, with some missing. The data show more than 45,000 clones, more than 80% seen once. The specimen was peripheral blood. Receptors originate from a man aged 55 to 70 with acute or convalescent COVID-19.

V is TRBV27 and J is TRBJ2-2; D is perhaps TRBD1 (7 bases). The CDR3 loop spans 15 amino acids. Germline V gene sequence: CDR1 MNHEY, CDR2 SMNVEV (reference sequence). The V end was cut by 8 bases, the J end by 5 bases, with 18 bases between. CDR3 residues: CASRRVQGRTGELFF. The CDR3, as DNA: TGTGCCAGCCGTCGGGTACAGGGGAGGACCGGGGAGCTGTTTTTT.

This clone showed up just once. This chain connects TRBV24-1 to TRBJ2-5; possible D gene TRBD2, 6 bases. CDR1 is KGHDR, CDR2 SFDVKD, per germline. The V end was cut by 2 bases, the J end by 0 bases, with 12 bases between. The CDR3 is 16 residues long. The CDR3 here is CATSDSKGGYQETQYF. The DNA for the CDR3 is TGTGCCACCAGTGATTCGAAGGGAGGCTACCAAGAGACCCAGTACTTC.

The genes are TRBV11-2 and TRBJ2-2; TRBD2 matches at 7 bases. CDR1 is SGHAT and CDR2 is FQNNGV in the germline V gene. CDR3 length: 16 residues. After removal of 5 bases from V and 3 bases from J, the junction contained 9 bases not matched to a gene. CDR3 sequence reads: CASSPPSGGDTGELFF. The CDR3 nucleotides read TGTGCCAGCAGCCCTCCCAGTGGGGGGGACACCGGGGAGCTGTTTTTT.

This chain uses TRBV7-2 with TRBJ2-1, with 8 bases that match TRBD2. The CDR3 spans 15 residues. From germline, CDR1 is SGHTA and CDR2 FQGNSA. J lost 7 bases, V lost 5 bases, and 10 bases had no gene match. CDR3 nucleotides: TGTGCCAGCAGCACCGGGGCCGGGAGGGCTAATGAGCAGTTCTTC. Encoded protein: CASSTGAGRANEQFF.

This sequence joins TRBV7-9 and TRBJ2-3, with TRBD1 matching 7 bases. The length of the CDR3 is 14 residues. With V trimmed by 4 bases and J by 6 bases, 7 bases remained unmatched. CDR1 and CDR2 from the germline V gene are SEHNR and FQNEAQ (reference sequence). As DNA, the CDR3 is TGTGCCAGCAGCTCCGGACAGGACTGGGATACGCAGTATTTT. Translation gives CASSSGQDWDTQYF.

This clone was seen more than once but under ten times. The chain combines TRBV7-8 with TRBJ1-3, with a possible D match to TRBD1 (5 bases). V dropped 2 bases and J dropped 0 bases, with 17 bases sitting between them. Germline lookup yields CDR1 SGHVS and CDR2 FQNEAQ. This CDR3 contains 18 residues. Here the CDR3 DNA reads TGTGCCAGCAGCTTACAGGGCTATTATTCAATCTCTGGAAACACCATATATTTT. This codes for CASSLQGYYSISGNTIYF.

The chain combines TRBV5-6 with TRBJ2-7; D is perhaps TRBD1 (7 bases). Trimming cost V 2 bases and J 7 bases, with 16 bases left between them. The CDR3 consists of 14 residues. CDR1 and CDR2 from the germline V gene are SGHDT and YYEEEE. The CDR3 spells CASSFEEGAGEQYF. DNA of the CDR3: TGTGCCAGCAGCTTTGAGGAGGGGGCGGGAGAGCAGTACTTC.